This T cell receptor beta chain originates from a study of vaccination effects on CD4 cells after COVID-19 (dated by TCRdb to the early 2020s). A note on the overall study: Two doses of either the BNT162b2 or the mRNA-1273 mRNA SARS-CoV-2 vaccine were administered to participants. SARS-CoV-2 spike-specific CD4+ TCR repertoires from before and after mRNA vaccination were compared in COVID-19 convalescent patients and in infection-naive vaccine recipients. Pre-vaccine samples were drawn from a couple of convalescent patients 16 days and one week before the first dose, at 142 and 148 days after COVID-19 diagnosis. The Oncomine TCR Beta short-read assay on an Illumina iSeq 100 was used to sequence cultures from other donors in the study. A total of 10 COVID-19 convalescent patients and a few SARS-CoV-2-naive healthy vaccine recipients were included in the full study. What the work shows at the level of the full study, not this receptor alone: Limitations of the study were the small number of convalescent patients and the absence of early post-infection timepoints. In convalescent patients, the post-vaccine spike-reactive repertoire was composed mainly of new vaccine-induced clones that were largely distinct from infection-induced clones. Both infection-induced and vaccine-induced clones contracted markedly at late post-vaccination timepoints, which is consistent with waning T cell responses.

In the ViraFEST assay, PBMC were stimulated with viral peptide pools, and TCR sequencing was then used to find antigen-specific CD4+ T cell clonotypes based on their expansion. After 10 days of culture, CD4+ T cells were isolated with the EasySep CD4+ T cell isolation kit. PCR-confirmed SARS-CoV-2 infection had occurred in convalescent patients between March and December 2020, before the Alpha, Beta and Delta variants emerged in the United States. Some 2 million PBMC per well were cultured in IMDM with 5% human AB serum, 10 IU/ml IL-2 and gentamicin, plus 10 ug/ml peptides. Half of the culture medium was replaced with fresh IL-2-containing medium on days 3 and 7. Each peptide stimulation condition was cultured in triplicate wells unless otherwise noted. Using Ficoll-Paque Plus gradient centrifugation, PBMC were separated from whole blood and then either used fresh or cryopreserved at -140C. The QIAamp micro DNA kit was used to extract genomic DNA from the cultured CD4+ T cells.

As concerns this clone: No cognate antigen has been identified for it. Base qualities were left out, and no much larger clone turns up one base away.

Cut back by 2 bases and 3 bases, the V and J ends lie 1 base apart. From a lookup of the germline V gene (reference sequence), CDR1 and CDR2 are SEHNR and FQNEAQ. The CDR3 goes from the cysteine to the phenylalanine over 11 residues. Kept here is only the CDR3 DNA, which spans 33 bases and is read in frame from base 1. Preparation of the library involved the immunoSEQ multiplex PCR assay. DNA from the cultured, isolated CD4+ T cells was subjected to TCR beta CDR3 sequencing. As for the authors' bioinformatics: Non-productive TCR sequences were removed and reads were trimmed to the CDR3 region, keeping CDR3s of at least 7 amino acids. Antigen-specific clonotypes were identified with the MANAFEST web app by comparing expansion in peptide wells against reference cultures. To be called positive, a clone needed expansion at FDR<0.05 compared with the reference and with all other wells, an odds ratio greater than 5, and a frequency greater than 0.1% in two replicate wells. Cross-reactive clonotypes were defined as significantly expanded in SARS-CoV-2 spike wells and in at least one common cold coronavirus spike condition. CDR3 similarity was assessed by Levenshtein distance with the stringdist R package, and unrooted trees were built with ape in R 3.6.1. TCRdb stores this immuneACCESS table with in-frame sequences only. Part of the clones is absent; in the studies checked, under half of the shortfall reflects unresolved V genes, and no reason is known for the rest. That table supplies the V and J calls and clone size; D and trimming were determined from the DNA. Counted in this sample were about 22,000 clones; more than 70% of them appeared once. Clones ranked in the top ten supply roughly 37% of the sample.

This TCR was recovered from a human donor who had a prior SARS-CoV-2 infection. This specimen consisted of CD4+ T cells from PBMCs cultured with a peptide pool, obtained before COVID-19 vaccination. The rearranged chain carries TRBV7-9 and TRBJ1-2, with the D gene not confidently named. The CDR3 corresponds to CASSLHYGYTF. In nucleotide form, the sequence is TGTGCCAGCAGCTTACACTATGGCTACACCTTC.